Listed below are T cell receptor beta chains from one sample, sequenced in a study of T cells in Graves' hyperthyroidism and ophthalmopathy. TCRdb independently ran MiXCR on the multiplex PCR reads; one entry per CDR3 protein. Among around 280,000 distinct CDR3 sequences listed, about 13% were seen once. Sequenced input: blood. The receptors stem from a woman aged 40 to 49 with Graves' hyperthyroidism. The CDR3 runs from the conserved cysteine through the conserved F or W. Each record gives: D gene, V gene, J gene, clone size, CDR3 DNA, CDR3 protein. The D gene is left open where the match is weak. The size of a clone is reported for some rows only, either as once, few or many, or as a class for expanded clones.

.	TRBV19	TRBJ2-3	.	TGTGCCAGTAAGCAGCTTGGGCACACAGATACGCAGTATTTT	CASKQLGHTDTQYF
.	TRBV6-1	TRBJ2-1	many	TGTGCCACCGAGCGTTTAAGGGGGACCTACAATGAGCAGTTCTTC	CATERLRGTYNEQFF
TRBD2	TRBV6-1	TRBJ2-3	many	TGTGCCAGCAGTGTAGCGGGAGGGGGGAATACGCAGTATTTT	CASSVAGGGNTQYF
.	TRBV27	TRBJ1-6	few	TGTGCCAGCAGTTTATCTGGGGTGCATAATTCACCCCTCCACTTT	CASSLSGVHNSPLHF
TRBD2	TRBV10-2	TRBJ2-7	.	TGCGCCAGCAGTGAGGATCTAGCGGGACTCTACGAGCAGTACTTC	CASSEDLAGLYEQYF
.	TRBV2	TRBJ2-5	many	TGTGCCAGCGGTAAAGGACTTGTACAAGAGACCCAGTACTTC	CASGKGLVQETQYF
.	TRBV6-1	TRBJ2-2	few	TGTGCCAGCAGTGGCCAGGGGCACACCGGGGAGCTGTTTTTT	CASSGQGHTGELFF
.	TRBV7-8	TRBJ2-1	.	TGTGCCAGCAGCCCCAGCACAGGGTTCCCCTACAATGAGCAGTTCTTC	CASSPSTGFPYNEQFF
.	TRBV4-2	TRBJ2-7	many	TGTGCCAGCAGCCAAGATAGGGGTGGGACCGAGCAGTACTTC	CASSQDRGGTEQYF
.	TRBV12-5	TRBJ1-2	many	TGTGCTAGTGGTGCCCGTTATGGCTACACCTTC	CASGARYGYTF
.	TRBV5-5	TRBJ2-5	many	TGTGCCAGCAGCTTGAGAACGGCAGAGACCCAGTACTTC	CASSLRTAETQYF